Reported below is one TCR beta chain. The data stem from a study of T cell changes during pregnancy in multiple sclerosis. The ends were cut back, 2 bases at V and 6 bases at J, with 4 bases in the middle. The CDR3 is 12 residues long. Germline V gene sequence: CDR1 KGHSH, CDR2 LQKENI. Only in-frame clones appear in the TCRdb table, and some are missing; sequencing was by immunoSEQ multiplex PCR. The sample contains fewer than 150,000 clones, 95% to 98% of which appear only once. This receptor was identified in a female donor with multiple sclerosis, enrolled in a pregnancy study. The sample was peripheral blood, taken after pregnancy. This chain links TRBV18 with TRBJ2-2; unclear D gene. CDR3 region: CASSPYPGELFF. CDR3 DNA: TGTGCCAGCTCACCATATCCCGGGGAGCTGTTTTTT. Variable domain in full (rest from reference TRBV18 and TRBJ2-2): NAGVMQNPRHLVRRRGQEARLRCSPMKGHSHVYWYRQLPEEGLKFMVYLQKENIIDESGMPKERFSAEFPKEGPSILRIQQVVRGDSAAYFCASSPYPGELFFGEGSRLTVL.